The 15 T cell receptor beta chains given below trace back to one sample, sequenced in a study of monozygotic twins with inflammatory bowel disease. One entry per CDR3 protein, without DNA, is what TCRdb gives after re-calling the 5' RACE reads. The listing records about 99,000 distinct CDR3 sequences. The source material was blood. These TCRs come from a human donor with ulcerative colitis or Crohn's disease, or a healthy co-twin of an affected twin (not recorded which).

This sequence joins TRBV12-3 or TRBV12-4 and TRBJ2-2; TCRdb picks TRBD1, but there is no DNA to check that call. This CDR3 has 17 residues. The CDR3 spells CASSARVGTTNTGELIF.

The chain employs TRBV6-4 and TRBJ2-1; checking the TCRdb D call of TRBD2 is not possible without DNA. The CDR3 length is 16 residues. Germline loops: CDR1 MRHNA, CDR2 SNTAGT. CDR3: CASSTLVSSSYNEQFF.

The chain has TRBV30 and TRBJ2-1; TCRdb's D gene call, TRBD2, goes unchecked for lack of DNA. This CDR3 has 19 residues. Germline CDR1 and CDR2: GTSNPN and SVGIG (reference sequence). CDR3 protein: CAWRAWETSALFVYNEQSF.

The CDR3 loop reads CASSPREEGRVWEQFF. The chain has TRBV6-1 and TRBJ2-1; TCRdb's assignment of TRBD2 cannot be checked, as there is no DNA. The V gene's germline CDR1 is MNHNS and CDR2 SASEGT. The CDR3 has 16 residues.

V is TRBV5-1 and J is TRBJ2-7; TCRdb designates TRBD2, a call that cannot be tested without DNA. Germline loops: CDR1 SGHRS, CDR2 YFSETQ. This CDR3 has 15 amino acids. CDR3 protein: CASSPKTSGSGEQYF.

The rearrangement uses TRBV20-1 and TRBJ2-1; the TRBD2 assignment by TCRdb is unverifiable without DNA. Germline V gene data show CDR1 as DFQATT and CDR2 as SNEGSKA (reference sequence). The CDR3 is made up of 11 amino acids. CDR3 loop: CSAGLVGEQFF.

This sequence joins TRBV29-1 and TRBJ2-7. Germline V gene sequence: CDR1 SQVTM, CDR2 ANQGSEA. The CDR3 is 12 amino acids. This CDR3 is CSVEQGSYEQYF.

The chain carries TRBV20-1 and TRBJ2-4. CDR1 and CDR2 (germline): DFQATT, SNEGSKA (reference sequence). This CDR3 is built from 13 residues. This CDR3 reads CSAAKTAKNIQYF.

The rearrangement joins TRBV7-3 to TRBJ2-5; the D call of TRBD2 rests on TCRdb alone, since no DNA is present to check it. Germline V lookup: CDR1 SGHTA, CDR2 FQGTGA. This CDR3 has 14 amino acids. The CDR3 is CASSSGGGAETQYF.

The chain combines TRBV5-6 with TRBJ2-4; TCRdb selects TRBD2, and the lack of DNA leaves this call unchecked. CDR3 length: 18 amino acids. Germline CDR1 and CDR2: SGHDT and YYEEEE. The CDR3 region is CASSFPTRLAGERNIQYF. The whole variable domain, remainder taken from reference TRBV5-6 and TRBJ2-4, is DAGVTQSPTHLIKTRGQQVTLRCSPKSGHDTVSWYQQALGQGPQFIFQYYEEEERQRGNFPDRFSGHQFPNYSSELNVNALLLGDSALYLCASSFPTRLAGERNIQYFGAGTRLSVL.

This CDR3 reads CASSSGFEQYF. This chain joins TRBV12-3 or TRBV12-4 and TRBJ2-7. The CDR3 is 11 amino acids.

The chain employs TRBV13 and TRBJ1-1. The CDR3 length is 16 residues. Germline CDR1 PRHDT, CDR2 FYEKMQ (reference sequence). The CDR3 loop is CASSHTRDPQNTEAFF.

This chain links TRBV10-2 with TRBJ1-4. CDR1 is WSHSY, CDR2 SAAADI, per germline. The CDR3 consists of 14 residues. CDR3 sequence: CASSAETGGEKLFF.

The chain recombines TRBV7-8 with TRBJ2-1; TCRdb selects TRBD2, and the lack of DNA leaves this call unchecked. The CDR3 extends over 17 amino acids. The germline gives CDR1 SGHVS, CDR2 FQNEAQ. The CDR3 loop is CASSLRTSGEGYNEQFF.

The rearrangement links TRBV15 to TRBJ2-4; TCRdb lists TRBD1, though no DNA is available to test this call. This CDR3 spans 15 amino acids. From germline, CDR1 is LNHNV and CDR2 YYDKDF (reference sequence). The CDR3 protein is CATSRTPTTGNIQYF.